The clone carrying this T cell receptor (beta chain) came up a few times. Gene names denote mouse genes. The data are from a study of CD8+ T cells in alopecia areata. As for the study in general: C3H/HeJ donors with spontaneous alopecia, about 6-12 months old, supplied skin grafts to approximately 6-10-week-old female C3H/HeJ mice.

Sequencing templates came from extracted RNA that was reverse transcribed into cDNA. Sequenced by immunoSEQ multiplex PCR; TCRdb stores in-frame clones only, minus some. The table lists about 300,000 clones, no singletons, with 0.9% to 1.5% in the top ten. Cells that came from pooled cutaneous lymph nodes were sorted using CD4, CD8alpha, NKG2D, NKG2ACE and other markers. The sequencing sample was made of CD4+ T cells sorted from a lymph node. The sequence derives from a C3H/HeJ mouse with alopecia areata. The MHC haplotype recorded for the strain is H2-k.

CDR3 DNA, as far as it was read: TGTGCCAGCAGCCCCCGACAGGGACTGGGGGGGCCCACCGGG. The encoded protein is CASSPRQGLGGPTG. The CDR3 in full is CASSPRQGLGGPTGQLYF. The V gene is TRBV5, the J gene TRBJ2-2; 14 nucleotides align to TRBD2. The read is 4 residues too short to cover the CDR3 end, so that end is filled in from the germline J gene. Per the germline V gene, CDR1 is LGHNA and CDR2 is YNLKQL (reference sequence). There are 18 residues in the CDR3. V lost 4 bases and J lost 4; bases outside the gene matches: 8.